This T cell receptor (beta chain) originates from a study of T cells in Graves' hyperthyroidism and ophthalmopathy. Study-level information: The blood sample was taken at first diagnosis, before treatment began.

Germline CDR1 SGHDT, CDR2 YYEEEE. The CDR3 covers 14 residues. V gave up 2 bases and J gave up 6 bases; unmatched junction bases: 5. As to this clonotype: Its antigen is currently unknown.

RNA transcripts were the template for amplifying TCR beta CDR3 regions. TCR CDR3 regions were first amplified by RT-PCR with HTBI primers. A single record per CDR3 protein comes from TCRdb applying MiXCR to the multiplex PCR reads. Among 600,000 to 800,000 distinct CDR3 sequences listed, over 35% were seen once. Stable Graves' hyperthyroidism meant no ophthalmopathy progression within 18 months. Notes on the study in general: Prediction of ophthalmopathy progression came a median about 6 months pre-onset.

The source material was blood. The V call is TRBV5-6, the J call TRBJ1-5; 7 positions agree with TRBD1. The clonotype originates from a woman aged 40 to 55 with Graves' hyperthyroidism. The CDR3 nucleotides read TGTGCCAGCAGCTTAGGGGGCTGGGGTCAGCCCCAGCATTTT. Amino acids: CASSLGGWGQPQHF.